This is a list of T cell receptor beta chains from one sample in a study of cytotoxic CD8 clonotypes in ibrutinib-treated CLL. Assay used: immunoSEQ multiplex PCR; TCRdb lists only in-frame clones, some missing. The sample consists of about 270,000 clones, roughly four fifths of them appearing once. The specimen comprised PBMCs, sampled at disease progression, from a patient treated with ibrutinib. The source is a human donor with chronic lymphocytic leukemia. Both conserved end residues are part of each CDR3. The D gene is left open where the match is weak. Clone size is stated in some rows and not others, as once, few, many or a class when expanded.

15,TRBJ1-3,-,TRBV5-1,-,TGCGCCAGCAGCTCGGGCATCATAGCTGGAAACACCATATATTTT,CASSSGIIAGNTIYF
13,TRBJ2-2,few,TRBV27,-,TGTGCCAGCAGTTTAGGGACCACCGGGGAGCTGTTTTTT,CASSLGTTGELFF
15,TRBJ2-7,-,TRBV2,-,TGTGCCAGCAAGGTGCGCGGGTCTAGCTCCTACGAGCAGTACTTC,CASKVRGSSSYEQYF
15,TRBJ2-7,-,TRBV7-8,TRBD2,TGTGCCAGCAGCTTCAGGGCTAGCGGGGGATACGAGCAGTACTTC,CASSFRASGGYEQYF
13,TRBJ2-5,-,TRBV19,-,TGTGCCAGTAGCACAGACCACCAAGAGACCCAGTACTTC,CASSTDHQETQYF
12,TRBJ1-1,few,TRBV21-1,-,TGTGCCAGCACCCCGGGTGTCGACTACGCTTTCTTT,CASTPGVDYAFF
16,TRBJ1-5,once,TRBV28,-,TGTGCCAGCAGTCCAAAGGGGTACTATAGCAATCAGCCCCAGCATTTT,CASSPKGYYSNQPQHF
12,TRBJ2-5,-,TRBV2,-,TGTGCCAACCAAGGGGGGTGGGAGACCCAGTACTTC,CANQGGWETQYF
16,TRBJ2-1,-,TRBV6-5,-,TGTGCCAGCAGTTACCCCACGCTCGGGGGCTGGAATGAGCAGTTCTTC,CASSYPTLGGWNEQFF
12,TRBJ2-3,-,TRBV9,-,TGTGCCAGCAGCCGGGGGACTGATACGCAGTATTTT,CASSRGTDTQYF
14,TRBJ2-3,once,TRBV27,-,TGTGCCAGCAGTTTATCCCCACCTACAGATACGCAGTATTTT,CASSLSPPTDTQYF
15,TRBJ1-4,-,TRBV7-9,-,TGTGCCAGCAGCTTAGTCGGGCTATTGAGTGAAAAACTGTTTTTT,CASSLVGLLSEKLFF
13,TRBJ1-1,-,TRBV2,-,TGTGCCAGCAACGTGGGTATGAACACTGAAGCTTTCTTT,CASNVGMNTEAFF
16,TRBJ1-2,-,TRBV5-1,TRBD1,TGCGCCAGCAGCTTGGCACCGGGACAGGGTTTCCATGGCTACACCTTC,CASSLAPGQGFHGYTF
15,TRBJ2-7,-,TRBV6-5,-,TGTGCCAGCAGTTACCCCCCGGACCTCGGTGGGGAGCAGTACTTC,CASSYPPDLGGEQYF
14,TRBJ1-2,-,TRBV7-2,TRBD1,TGTGCCAGCAGCTTAGGAAGACAGGGTCGGGGCTACACCTTC,CASSLGRQGRGYTF
13,TRBJ1-2,-,TRBV4-1,-,TGCGCCAGCAGCCAAGTACCCAAGCGAGGCTACACCTTC,CASSQVPKRGYTF
14,TRBJ2-5,-,TRBV18,-,TGTGCCAGCTCACCAGGGAACTACCAAGAGACCCAGTACTTC,CASSPGNYQETQYF
16,TRBJ2-1,once,TRBV7-2,TRBD2,TGTGCCAGCAGCCACACCGGGACTAGCGGGCGCAATGAGCAGTTCTTC,CASSHTGTSGRNEQFF
16,TRBJ2-7,-,TRBV19,TRBD2,TGTGCCAGTAGTATGGGGCTAGCGGCCCTTTCCTACGAGCAGTACTTC,CASSMGLAALSYEQYF
15,TRBJ2-1,-,TRBV9,TRBD2,TGTGCCAGCACCCCGGGACTAGCGATTTACAATGAGCAGTTCTTC,CASTPGLAIYNEQFF
19,TRBJ2-1,-,TRBV28,TRBD1,TGTGCCAGCAGTTTACCAGACAGGGGTTTAGGGGGTTCCTACAATGAGCAGTTCTTC,CASSLPDRGLGGSYNEQFF